Presented here are 23 T cell receptor beta chains from one specimen sequenced in a study of T-cell reconstitution after alpha-beta-depleted transplantation in children. Library preparation (for TCRbeta) was performed with unique molecular identifiers. Each CDR3 protein is one row after TCRdb ran MiXCR on the PCR reads. The top ten hold roughly 3.3% of the sample, which has approximately 510,000 distinct CDR3 sequences, around 17% seen once. The sequenced sample was PBMCs from the stem cell graft donor, obtained from the stem cell graft. These receptors were taken from a human donor who donated a stem cell graft to a child with acute lymphoblastic leukemia.

The chain has TRBV15 and TRBJ2-7, with 9 bases lining up with TRBD1. Germline CDR1 and CDR2: LNHNV and YYDKDF (reference sequence). V shed 1 base, J shed 3 bases, and the junction held 4 bases outside the gene matches. CDR3 length equals 15 residues. For the CDR3, the DNA is TGTGCCACCAGCAGAGGGGGACAGGGAAGCTACGAGCAGTACTTC. Translating it yields CATSRGGQGSYEQYF.

The chain combines TRBV5-4 with TRBJ2-1; 10 bases fit TRBD2. This CDR3 spans 17 amino acids. The V segment lost 3 bases and the J segment 4 bases; nucleotides outside the gene matches: 10. The germline V gene encodes CDR1 SGHNT and CDR2 YYREEE (reference sequence). DNA for the CDR3: TGTGCCAGCAGCTCCCCGTCCGGACTAGCGGCGTACAATGAGCAGTTCTTC. Protein: CASSSPSGLAAYNEQFF.

CDR3 coding DNA: TGTGCCAGCAGTGAACGAAGAGAGCATGGCTACACCTTC. Protein sequence: CASSERREHGYTF. The chain joins TRBV2 to TRBJ1-2; D unresolved. The CDR3 loop spans 13 amino acids. The germline gives CDR1 SNHLY, CDR2 FYNNEI. Trimming left V 2 bases short and J 6 bases short, with 10 bases between.

The J gene is TRBJ1-1, the V gene TRBV10-2; 7 positions agree with TRBD1. Germline V gene sequence: CDR1 WSHSY, CDR2 SAAADI. Trimming took 8 bases from V and 0 from J; bases not matched to a gene: 12. The CDR3 runs to 16 residues. The CDR3 nucleotides read TGCGCCAGCTTAGTGAATCTGGGACAGATGAACACTGAAGCTTTCTTT. Translating it yields CASLVNLGQMNTEAFF.

This clonotype came up a few times. This sequence joins TRBV14 and TRBJ2-1; 7 nucleotides agree with TRBD1. Germline CDR1 SGHDN, CDR2 FVKESK. The ends lost 0 bases at V and 7 bases at J; junction bases unmatched: 6. The CDR3 covers 15 residues. The CDR3 DNA is TGTGCCAGCAGCCAAGAAAGACAGGGATGGAATGAGCAGTTCTTC. Translated, it gives CASSQERQGWNEQFF. Filled out from reference TRBV14 and TRBJ2-1, the complete variable domain reads EAGVTQFPSHSVIEKGQTVTLRCDPISGHDNLYWYRRVMGKEIKFLLHFVKESKQDESGMPNNRFLAERTGGTYSTLKVQPAELEDSGVYFCASSQERQGWNEQFFGPGTRLTVL.

In this sample, this clonotype turned up once. The chain employs TRBV7-9 and TRBJ1-2; perhaps TRBD1 as D (5 bases). CDR3 size: 12 residues. The V gene lost 5 bases and the J gene lost 8 bases, with 12 bases spanning the gap. The germline gives CDR1 SEHNR, CDR2 FQNEAQ (reference sequence). This CDR3 is CASSGDRLGYTF. The CDR3 DNA follows: TGTGCCAGCAGCGGTGACAGACTCGGCTACACCTTC.

V gene TRBV7-2 combines with J gene TRBJ2-2, with TRBD2 matching 7 bases. The ends lost 5 bases at V and 4 bases at J; junction bases unmatched: 10. Germline V lookup: CDR1 SGHTA, CDR2 FQGNSA. CDR3 size: 16 residues. The DNA of the CDR3 is TGTGCCAGCAGCGGCAGGCGGGAGTACGGCACCGGGGAGCTGTTTTTT. This codes for CASSGRREYGTGELFF.

The J gene is TRBJ1-2, the V gene TRBV29-1, with D uncertain. V shed 7 bases and J shed 2 bases, with 14 bases lying between them. The CDR3 is made up of 13 amino acids. Germline loops: CDR1 SQVTM, CDR2 ANQGSEA. CDR3 protein: CSAPGTANYGYTF. CDR3 DNA: TGCAGCGCCCCAGGAACCGCAAACTATGGCTACACCTTC.

V gene TRBV20-1 combines with J gene TRBJ2-2; tentative D call: TRBD2 (5 bases). Between the trimmed V and J ends, which lost 1 base and 1 base, there was a span of 10 bases. Germline CDR1 DFQATT, CDR2 SNEGSKA (reference sequence). The CDR3 length is 15 residues. CDR3 in amino acids: CSARGEKGNTGELFF. CDR3 sequence (DNA): TGCAGTGCTAGAGGGGAGAAGGGGAACACCGGGGAGCTGTTTTTT.

The chain joins TRBV15 to TRBJ2-6; 7 bases are a match to TRBD2. V lost 0 bases, J lost 0 bases, and 2 bases stayed unmatched. The CDR3 contains 17 residues. Per the germline V gene, CDR1 is LNHNV and CDR2 is YYDKDF (reference sequence). CDR3 sequence (DNA): TGTGCCACCAGCAGAGAGCGGGAGCCCTCTGGGGCCAACGTCCTGACTTTC. Translating gives CATSREREPSGANVLTF.

The chain has TRBV4-1 and TRBJ2-3, with D tentatively TRBD2 (6 bases). Germline assignment: CDR1 MGHRA and CDR2 YSYEKL. Deletions cut 1 base from V and 0 bases from J, with 8 bases between. This CDR3 has 15 residues. The CDR3 DNA reads as TGCGCCAGCAGCCAAGTCAGCGGGAGCACAGATACGCAGTATTTT. As protein: CASSQVSGSTDTQYF.

This chain uses TRBV20-1 with TRBJ2-7, with TRBD2 matching 8 bases. The junction had 14 bases not matched to a gene; V was cut back by 3 bases and J by 7 bases. This CDR3 contains 15 residues. Germline V gene lookup returns CDR1 DFQATT and CDR2 SNEGSKA (reference sequence). CDR3 in DNA: TGCAGTGCTAGCCTGGACGGGAGGGCCGAGGCGGAGCAGTACTTC. Translated: CSASLDGRAEAEQYF.

The chain employs TRBV4-1 and TRBJ1-1, with D unresolved. The CDR3 length is 14 residues. V lost 5 bases to trimming and J lost 1 base, with 11 bases between them. Germline assignment: CDR1 MGHRA and CDR2 YSYEKL. This chain's CDR3 is CASSRTEANTEAFF. The DNA of the CDR3 is TGCGCCAGCAGCAGGACGGAAGCGAACACTGAAGCTTTCTTT.

A word on this clonotype: One junction end does not reproduce the germline sequence, and a read error may be involved. The chain employs TRBV9 and TRBJ2-7; 8 bases are a match to TRBD1. The CDR3 consists of 15 residues. CDR1 is SGDLS, CDR2 YYNGEE, per germline. In DNA, the CDR3 is TGTGCCAGCTCGGGGCCGACAGGGGATTTTTACGAGCATTACTTC. Translating it yields CASSGPTGDFYEHYF. The variable domain in full, completed from reference TRBV9 and TRBJ2-7, reads DSGVTQTPKHLITATGQRVTLRCSPRSGDLSVYWYQQSLDQGLQFLIQYYNGEERAKGNILERFSAQQFPDLHSELNLSSLELGDSALYFCASSGPTGDFYEHYFGPGTRLTVT.

The genes are TRBV10-3 and TRBJ2-3; 8 bases agree with TRBD2. The CDR3 spans 15 residues. Germline V CDR1 and CDR2: ENHRY, SYGVKD. The junction had 11 bases not matched to a gene; V was cut back by 8 bases and J by 4 bases. The CDR3, as DNA: TGTGCCATCTCATACGGGACTAGAGACCCAGATACGCAGTATTTT. Translation gives CAISYGTRDPDTQYF.

The chain has TRBV27 and TRBJ2-7, with a weak D call TRBD2 (5 bases). Looked up from germline, CDR1 is MNHEY and CDR2 is SMNVEV (reference sequence). The CDR3 has 14 residues. V shed 1 base and J shed 6 bases, with 13 bases lying between them. CDR3 loop: CASSLYGIAFEQYF. The CDR3 nucleotides read TGTGCCAGCAGTTTATATGGGATAGCGTTCGAGCAGTACTTC.

Only a few counts were recorded for this clonotype. The gene calls are TRBV19 and TRBJ1-4; no reliable D call. From germline, CDR1 is LNHDA and CDR2 SQIVND (reference sequence). V dropped 8 bases and J dropped 8 bases, with 15 bases sitting between them. The CDR3 spans 13 residues. CDR3 region: CASAGFRWEKLFF. The CDR3 DNA reads as TGTGCCAGTGCGGGCTTTCGGTGGGAAAAACTGTTTTTT.

This clonotype has only a few counts. The CDR3 sequence is CASSMTGTGYEQYF. CDR3 nucleotide sequence: TGTGCCAGCAGCATGACAGGGACCGGTTACGAGCAGTACTTC. V and J are TRBV5-5 and TRBJ2-7, with 7 bases lining up with TRBD1. With V trimmed by 4 bases and J by 4 bases, 8 bases remained unmatched. The CDR3 sequence is 14 residues long. The germline CDR1 and CDR2 sequences are SGHKS and YYEKEE (reference sequence).

The rearrangement links TRBV27 to TRBJ1-1, with 9 bases lining up with TRBD1. CDR1 and CDR2 (germline): MNHEY, SMNVEV (reference sequence). The CDR3 has 14 amino acids. V was clipped by 5 bases and J by 8 bases; unmatched bases: 9. The CDR3 is CASSTGTGPGEAFF. The CDR3, as DNA: TGTGCCAGCAGTACCGGGACAGGGCCGGGGGAAGCTTTCTTT.

The chain combines TRBV12-3 or TRBV12-4 with TRBJ1-4, with TRBD1 as a possible D gene (6 bases). Deletions cut 2 bases from V and 8 bases from J, with 12 bases between. This CDR3 contains 14 residues. For the CDR3, the DNA is TGTGCCAGCAGTTTATGGGGGGGGGGCGAAAAACTGTTTTTT. Protein product: CASSLWGGGEKLFF.

The chain employs TRBV20-1 and TRBJ2-7, with D perhaps matching TRBD1 (5 bases). Between the trimmed V and J ends, which lost 0 bases and 4 bases, there was a span of 13 bases. Per the germline V gene, CDR1 is DFQATT and CDR2 is SNEGSKA (reference sequence). This CDR3 is 14 amino acids long. In nucleotides, the CDR3 is TGCAGTGCTAGAGATCTGTGGGGCCTATACGAGCAGTACTTC. It encodes CSARDLWGLYEQYF.

This clonotype was recorded a few times. The DNA of the CDR3 is TGTGCCAGCAGCCGGCTCCAGGTGAACACTGAAGCTTTCTTT. This gives the protein CASSRLQVNTEAFF. The chain employs TRBV5-6 and TRBJ1-1; no reliable D call. The CDR3 totals 14 residues. The germline V gene has CDR1 SGHDT and CDR2 YYEEEE. V was clipped by 4 bases and J by 0 bases, with 10 bases between them.

In this sample, this clonotype turned up a few times. The chain is built from TRBV19 and TRBJ2-7, with TRBD2 matching over 11 bases. Unmatched junction bases numbered 5, after V lost 5 bases and J lost 2 bases. Germline-derived CDR1 and CDR2 are LNHDA and SQIVND (reference sequence). This CDR3 is 15 amino acids long. The chain's CDR3 is CASSVGLAGPYEQYF. As DNA, the CDR3 is TGTGCCAGTAGTGTCGGACTAGCGGGCCCCTACGAGCAGTACTTC.